This T cell receptor (beta chain) was captured by sequencing in a study of identical twins. Study findings and constraints: Conclusions leaned on cross-sectional statistical analysis and did not track the same donors over time.

Germline V gene sequence: CDR1 SGHDT, CDR2 YYEEEE. V was clipped by 4 bases and J by 4 bases, with 14 bases between them. The CDR3 is made up of 14 amino acids. TCRdb itself ran the 5' RACE reads through MiXCR, one entry per CDR3 protein. The sample has 260,000 or so distinct CDR3 sequences; around 7.6% are singletons. This clonotype has only a few counts. The antigen is unknown. The sample also formed part of further work on yellow fever vaccine responses in identical twins.

The chain is built from TRBV5-6 and TRBJ1-2; possibly TRBD1 for D (6 bases). The sequence was obtained from a young woman in good health. Sequencing was done on a sample of CD8+ T cells sorted from blood. The CDR3 coding sequence is TGTGCCAGCAGCCCGTCGACAGGAATCTATGGCTACACCTTC. Amino acids: CASSPSTGIYGYTF.